A selection of T cell receptor beta chains follows, all from one sample in a study of human T cells and chemical hapten exposure. TCRdb independently ran MiXCR on the RACE reads; one entry per CDR3 protein. In the table there are about 120,000 distinct CDR3 sequences, about 14% of which are singletons. Sequencing was performed on whole blood, taken in connection with sensitization to the hapten diphenylcyclopropenone (DPC). These receptors were taken from a woman younger than 35 with alopecia areata. Some clones in this sample may be carry-over from other donors' samples. CDR3s include the opening cysteine and the closing phenylalanine or tryptophan. The order of the fields is D gene, clone size, V gene, J gene, CDR3 protein, CDR3 DNA. A D gene is named only where the DNA matches it firmly. The size of a clone is reported for some rows only, either as once, few or many, or as a class for expanded clones.

d_call: -; clone_size: -; v_call: TRBV7-9; j_call: TRBJ1-6; cdr3_aa: CASSFQGGHSPLHF; cdr3_nt: TGTGCCAGCAGCTTTCAGGGCGGACATTCACCCCTCCACTTT
d_call: -; clone_size: many; v_call: TRBV15; j_call: TRBJ2-3; cdr3_aa: CATSRDMGSVGGDTQYF; cdr3_nt: TGTGCCACCAGCAGAGATATGGGTAGTGTCGGGGGAGATACGCAGTATTTT
d_call: -; clone_size: -; v_call: TRBV6-2/TRBV6-3; j_call: TRBJ2-2; cdr3_aa: CASSHNTGAGYAGELFF; cdr3_nt: TGTGCCAGCAGCCACAACACCGGGGCTGGGTACGCCGGGGAGCTGTTTTTT
d_call: -; clone_size: -; v_call: TRBV4-3; j_call: TRBJ1-1; cdr3_aa: CASSQDHLGGTEAFF; cdr3_nt: TGCGCCAGCAGCCAAGATCATTTAGGGGGCACTGAAGCTTTCTTT
d_call: -; clone_size: many; v_call: TRBV11-2; j_call: TRBJ1-1; cdr3_aa: CASSRTPNTEAFF; cdr3_nt: TGTGCCAGCAGCCGGACTCCTAACACTGAAGCTTTCTTT
d_call: TRBD1; clone_size: many; v_call: TRBV27; j_call: TRBJ1-5; cdr3_aa: CASTSIGTTGDIINQPQHF; cdr3_nt: TGTGCCAGCACCTCTATTGGCACTACAGGGGATATTATCAATCAGCCCCAGCATTTT
d_call: -; clone_size: many; v_call: TRBV6-1; j_call: TRBJ2-7; cdr3_aa: CASSEVSGYEQYF; cdr3_nt: TGTGCCAGCAGTGAGGTGTCGGGCTACGAGCAGTACTTC
d_call: -; clone_size: few; v_call: TRBV3-1; j_call: TRBJ2-1; cdr3_aa: CASSPLGGRNEQFF; cdr3_nt: TGTGCCAGCAGCCCGTTGGGGGGCCGTAATGAGCAGTTCTTC
d_call: TRBD1; clone_size: -; v_call: TRBV4-2; j_call: TRBJ1-6; cdr3_aa: CASSQDLDRDSPLHF; cdr3_nt: TGTGCCAGCAGCCAAGATTTGGACAGGGACTCACCCCTCCACTTT
d_call: TRBD2; clone_size: -; v_call: TRBV20-1; j_call: TRBJ2-3; cdr3_aa: CSAPGTSGGADTQYF; cdr3_nt: TGCAGTGCTCCCGGGACTAGCGGGGGTGCAGATACGCAGTATTTT
d_call: TRBD2; clone_size: few; v_call: TRBV7-2; j_call: TRBJ2-5; cdr3_aa: CASSPSGTSGGETQYF; cdr3_nt: TGTGCCAGCAGCCCATCCGGGACTAGCGGGGGAGAGACCCAGTACTTC
d_call: -; clone_size: many; v_call: TRBV7-9; j_call: TRBJ1-1; cdr3_aa: CASSWAEGSAFF; cdr3_nt: TGTGCCAGCAGCTGGGCGGAGGGGTCGGCTTTCTTT
d_call: TRBD1; clone_size: -; v_call: TRBV9; j_call: TRBJ2-7; cdr3_aa: CASSVAPGQSYEQYF; cdr3_nt: TGTGCCAGCAGCGTAGCTCCGGGACAGAGCTACGAGCAGTACTTC
d_call: TRBD2; clone_size: many; v_call: TRBV11-2; j_call: TRBJ2-1; cdr3_aa: CASQTSGAPSSYNEQFF; cdr3_nt: TGTGCCAGCCAGACTAGCGGGGCTCCAAGCTCCTACAATGAGCAGTTCTTC
d_call: TRBD1; clone_size: -; v_call: TRBV24-1; j_call: TRBJ2-2; cdr3_aa: CATSDTGTGSTGELFF; cdr3_nt: TGTGCCACCAGTGATACCGGGACAGGGTCCACCGGGGAGCTGTTTTTT
d_call: -; clone_size: -; v_call: TRBV7-6; j_call: TRBJ2-7; cdr3_aa: CASSPLSRSYEQYF; cdr3_nt: TGTGCCAGCAGCCCATTGAGTCGATCCTACGAGCAGTACTTC
d_call: -; clone_size: few; v_call: TRBV2; j_call: TRBJ1-3; cdr3_aa: CASSVGLRNTIYF; cdr3_nt: TGTGCCAGCAGTGTAGGGCTTCGGAACACCATATATTTT
d_call: TRBD1; clone_size: -; v_call: TRBV20-1; j_call: TRBJ1-4; cdr3_aa: CSTDREGGEKLFF; cdr3_nt: TGCAGTACCGACAGGGAGGGGGGTGAAAAACTGTTTTTT
d_call: -; clone_size: -; v_call: TRBV7-9; j_call: TRBJ2-3; cdr3_aa: CASSDIANTQYF; cdr3_nt: TGTGCCAGCAGCGACATAGCAAATACGCAGTATTTT
d_call: -; clone_size: -; v_call: TRBV12-3/TRBV12-4; j_call: TRBJ1-4; cdr3_aa: CASTTLTATNEKLFF; cdr3_nt: TGTGCCAGCACCACCCTCACAGCAACTAATGAAAAACTGTTTTTT
d_call: TRBD1; clone_size: -; v_call: TRBV5-1; j_call: TRBJ1-2; cdr3_aa: CASSSRGTGRVSYGYTF; cdr3_nt: TGCGCCAGCAGTTCTCGAGGGACAGGCCGAGTAAGCTATGGCTACACCTTC
d_call: -; clone_size: many; v_call: TRBV28; j_call: TRBJ2-7; cdr3_aa: CASRNIYEQYF; cdr3_nt: TGTGCCAGCAGGAACATCTACGAGCAGTACTTC
d_call: -; clone_size: few; v_call: TRBV4-3; j_call: TRBJ2-1; cdr3_aa: CASSQDYPDYNEQFF; cdr3_nt: TGCGCCAGCAGCCAAGATTACCCCGACTACAATGAGCAGTTCTTC
d_call: -; clone_size: -; v_call: TRBV20-1; j_call: TRBJ1-2; cdr3_aa: CSARRAGYGYTF; cdr3_nt: TGCAGTGCTAGGAGGGCAGGATATGGCTACACCTTC
d_call: -; clone_size: few; v_call: TRBV5-5; j_call: TRBJ2-7; cdr3_aa: CASSFGGGYEQYF; cdr3_nt: TGTGCCAGCAGCTTTGGAGGGGGCTACGAGCAGTACTTC
d_call: TRBD2; clone_size: few; v_call: TRBV29-1; j_call: TRBJ2-3; cdr3_aa: CSVGGLAGFGRTDTQYF; cdr3_nt: TGCAGCGTTGGGGGGCTAGCGGGGTTCGGCCGCACAGATACGCAGTATTTT
d_call: -; clone_size: few; v_call: TRBV11-2; j_call: TRBJ2-7; cdr3_aa: CASSMDLISSYEQYF; cdr3_nt: TGTGCCAGCAGCATGGATCTAATCAGCTCCTACGAGCAGTACTTC
d_call: -; clone_size: few; v_call: TRBV30; j_call: TRBJ2-1; cdr3_aa: CAWSVQRNEQFF; cdr3_nt: TGTGCCTGGAGTGTACAGAGAAATGAGCAGTTCTTC
d_call: -; clone_size: few; v_call: TRBV19; j_call: TRBJ1-2; cdr3_aa: CASILRGTHGYTF; cdr3_nt: TGTGCCAGTATTCTCAGGGGTACACATGGCTACACCTTC